This TCR beta chain was identified during a study of OX40 agonist ivuxolimab in advanced cancers. The germline V gene has CDR1 MNHEY and CDR2 SVGAGI. V lost 7 bases to trimming and J lost 5 bases, with 12 bases between them. The CDR3 is made up of 13 amino acids. TCRdb's copy holds only in-frame clones and misses some; the assay was immunoSEQ multiplex PCR. The sample shows around 77,000 clones, roughly 90% of them seen only once. This clone was counted a single time. The input for sequencing was CD4+ or CD8+ T cells sorted from blood, taken in a trial of the OX40 agonist ivuxolimab. The chain uses TRBV6-5 and TRBJ2-1; no clear D gene. The receptor's source is an adult with an advanced solid tumor such as melanoma, head and neck, liver or kidney cancer. The CDR3 protein is CASTAVGHNEQFF. DNA for the CDR3: TGTGCCAGCACCGCCGTGGGCCACAATGAGCAGTTCTTC.